A single sample is the source of the 10 T cell receptor beta chains below, sequenced in a study of a mutant IDH1 vaccine in newly diagnosed glioma. TCRdb's table, derived via immunoSEQ multiplex PCR, lists solely in-frame clones and lacks some. Of about 36,000 clones in the sample, roughly 80% were seen once. As to time point: baseline, week 1 (first vaccination visit). Regarding treatment: pre-vaccination baseline after standard-of-care therapy. Specimen: PBMCs, collected from a glioma patient treated with radiotherapy, temozolomide or both. These receptors were obtained from a man in his forties with glioma. Some clones in this sample may be carry-over from other donors' samples.

The V call is TRBV18, the J call TRBJ2-2; 7 positions agree with TRBD1. After removal of 0 bases from V and 0 bases from J, the junction contained 4 bases not matched to a gene. The CDR3 extends over 17 amino acids. The V gene's germline CDR1 is KGHSH and CDR2 LQKENI. The CDR3 is CASSPPSGQSNTGELFF. The CDR3, as DNA: TGTGCCAGCTCACCACCCTCGGGACAGTCGAACACCGGGGAGCTGTTTTTT.

This clone was counted a few times. J is TRBJ2-5 and V is TRBV10-3; 12 bases align to TRBD1. This CDR3 has 15 amino acids. J was trimmed by 4 bases and V by 11 bases; bases with no gene match: 11. Germline CDR1 is ENHRY and CDR2 is SYGVKD. CDR3 in DNA: TGTGCCGCCTCGACCGGGACAGGGGGCTCAGAGACCCAGTACTTC. Amino acid sequence: CAASTGTGGSETQYF.

The J gene is TRBJ1-5, the V gene TRBV7-8; 12 bases agree with TRBD1. From germline, CDR1 is SGHVS and CDR2 FQNEAQ. This CDR3 region has 15 residues. The J segment lost 4 bases and the V segment lost 5 bases, leaving 3 bases of the junction unmatched. As DNA, the CDR3 is TGTGCCAGCAGCGCGGGACAGGGGGCAAATCAGCCCCAGCATTTT. It translates to CASSAGQGANQPQHF. The variable domain in full, completed from reference TRBV7-8 and TRBJ1-5, reads GAGVSQSPRYKVAKRGQDVALRCDPISGHVSLFWYQQALGQGPEFLTYFQNEAQLDKSGLPSDRFFAERPEGSVSTLKIQRTQQEDSAVYLCASSAGQGANQPQHFGDGTRLSIL.

The chain couples TRBV19 to TRBJ1-4; TRBD1 matches at 9 bases. Germline CDR1 and CDR2: LNHDA and SQIVND (reference sequence). Trimming removed 3 bases from V and 6 bases from J; junction bases left unmatched: 2. The CDR3 is 14 residues long. In DNA form, the CDR3 reads TGTGCCAGTAGTATGGGACAGGGCGATGAAAAACTGTTTTTT. Translating it yields CASSMGQGDEKLFF.

This chain joins TRBV18 and TRBJ2-7; 10 nucleotides match TRBD1. J lost 3 bases, V lost 3 bases, and 5 bases had no gene match. Germline loops: CDR1 KGHSH, CDR2 LQKENI. This CDR3 is built from 15 residues. The chain's CDR3 is CASSPGGQGGYEQYF. For the CDR3, the DNA is TGTGCCAGCTCACCTGGCGGACAGGGGGGCTACGAGCAGTACTTC.

This chain connects TRBV30 to TRBJ1-1, with TRBD1 as a possible D gene (5 bases). CDR1 is GTSNPN, CDR2 SVGIG, per germline (reference sequence). The CDR3 length is 12 residues. V was trimmed by 3 bases and J by 12 bases, leaving 17 bases between them. CDR3 sequence (DNA): TGTGCCTGGAGAACCGATCTGGGACGCTCTTTCTTT. This sequence encodes CAWRTDLGRSFF.

The chain has TRBV5-4 and TRBJ1-6; 8 nucleotides align to TRBD1. The J segment lost 1 base and the V segment lost 5 bases, leaving 11 bases of the junction unmatched. CDR3 length: 18 amino acids. CDR1 SGHNT and CDR2 YYREEE come from the germline V gene (reference sequence). CDR3 sequence (DNA): TGTGCCAGCAGGTCCGGGACAGGAGGGTCTTCCTATAATTCACCCCTCCACTTT. Translated, it gives CASRSGTGGSSYNSPLHF.

V gene TRBV14 combines with J gene TRBJ1-2; the D gene is possibly TRBD1 (5 bases). Per germline, CDR1 SGHDN and CDR2 FVKESK. This CDR3 comprises 15 residues. Trimming left V 0 bases short and J 3 bases short, with 11 bases between. The CDR3 reads CASSQEAWGDYGYTF. In DNA form, the CDR3 reads TGTGCCAGCAGCCAAGAAGCATGGGGGGACTATGGCTACACCTTC.

The chain joins TRBV30 to TRBJ2-1; D is perhaps TRBD1 or TRBD2 (5 bases each). The CDR3 loop spans 13 amino acids. V dropped 6 bases and J dropped 3 bases, with 12 bases sitting between them. Germline V gene sequence: CDR1 GTSNPN, CDR2 SVGIG (reference sequence). CDR3 loop: CACSWDVYNEQFF. The CDR3, as DNA: TGTGCCTGCTCGTGGGACGTCTACAATGAGCAGTTCTTC.

This sequence joins TRBV6-6 and TRBJ1-1, with TRBD1 matching over 7 bases. J lost 1 base, V lost 7 bases, and 3 bases had no gene match. This CDR3 is built from 13 residues. Germline V CDR1 and CDR2: MNHNY, SVGAGI (reference sequence). CDR3 in DNA: TGTGCCAGCATTTGGGACAGGAACACTGAAGCTTTCTTT. This translates into CASIWDRNTEAFF.